The rows below give T cell receptor beta chains drawn from one sample of a study of T-cell memory formation after mild COVID-19. TCRdb re-called the 5' RACE reads through MiXCR, storing one row per CDR3 protein. The table records 250,000 to 350,000 distinct CDR3 sequences, more than 15% of them present only once. Sequences were obtained from PBMCs or a T cell subset sorted from them (not recorded which). The receptors shown here come from a man aged 18 to 30 who had mild COVID-19 (a few samples of this study predate the infection). Cell type and time point are not known. The CDR3 runs from the conserved cysteine through the conserved F or W. A D gene is named only where the DNA matches it firmly. Only part of the rows carry a size: once, few, many, or a class if the clone is expanded.

CASSGAGTGENTEAFF,TGTGCCAGCAGTGGCGCCGGGACAGGCGAGAACACTGAAGCTTTCTTT,TRBD1,-,16,TRBJ1-1,TRBV6-2/TRBV6-3
CASSPGQGVGYNSPLHF,TGTGCCAGCAGTCCGGGACAGGGGGTTGGGTATAATTCACCCCTCCACTTT,TRBD1,-,17,TRBJ1-6,TRBV12-3/TRBV12-4
CSVSGEMNQPQHF,TGCAGCGTCTCAGGGGAAATGAATCAGCCCCAGCATTTT,-,-,13,TRBJ1-5,TRBV29-1
CASSRDEGLREQYF,TGCGCCAGCAGCCGAGACGAGGGACTTCGCGAGCAGTACTTC,-,-,14,TRBJ2-7,TRBV4-1
CASSQNPDYGYTF,TGCGCCAGCAGCCAAAACCCCGACTATGGCTACACCTTC,-,-,13,TRBJ1-2,TRBV4-1
CASSFLGEGTEAFF,TGTGCCAGCAGTTTCTTAGGGGAAGGGACTGAAGCTTTCTTT,-,few,14,TRBJ1-1,TRBV27
CASSEHGATHSPLHF,TGTGCCAGCAGCGAACACGGGGCGACCCATTCACCCCTCCACTTT,-,-,15,TRBJ1-6,TRBV28
CSVEWGSDTQYF,TGCAGCGTTGAGTGGGGGTCAGATACGCAGTATTTT,-,many,12,TRBJ2-3,TRBV29-1
CASTPGEEVSFAPLHF,TGCGCCAGCACACCCGGGGAGGAGGTCTCGTTCGCGCCCCTCCACTTT,-,once,16,TRBJ1-6,TRBV10-2
CASRLDRGTEAFF,TGTGCCAGCAGACTAGACAGGGGCACTGAAGCTTTCTTT,TRBD1,-,13,TRBJ1-1,TRBV6-5
CASRLLAGGRNEQFF,TGTGCCAGCAGACTTCTAGCGGGGGGTAGAAATGAGCAGTTCTTC,TRBD2,few,15,TRBJ2-1,TRBV12-3/TRBV12-4
CASSSHRDQPQHF,TGTGCCAGCAGCTCCCACAGGGATCAGCCCCAGCATTTT,-,-,13,TRBJ1-5,TRBV5-5
CASSLSLTLTDTQYF,TGTGCCAGCAGTTTGAGTCTTACTCTCACAGATACGCAGTATTTT,-,-,15,TRBJ2-3,TRBV6-5
CASSLESRSPLHF,TGTGCCAGCAGCTTAGAGTCCCGTTCACCCCTCCACTTT,-,-,13,TRBJ1-6,TRBV11-2
CASSRTSGKTGNTIYF,TGTGCCAGCAGTAGAACGTCAGGAAAAACTGGAAACACCATATATTTT,-,-,16,TRBJ1-3,TRBV6-5
CASSLTVYEQYF,TGCGCCAGCAGCTTGACGGTCTACGAGCAGTACTTC,-,many,12,TRBJ2-7,TRBV5-1
CASSDSTSGGADTQYF,TGTGCCAGCAGTGACTCAACTAGCGGGGGGGCTGATACGCAGTATTTT,TRBD2,many,16,TRBJ2-3,TRBV6-6
CASSLSGSDSPLHF,TGCGCCAGCAGCTTGTCGGGGTCCGATTCACCCCTCCACTTT,-,many,14,TRBJ1-6,TRBV5-1
CASSPNGQVPGYTF,TGCGCCAGCAGCCCCAACGGACAGGTTCCGGGCTACACCTTC,TRBD1,-,14,TRBJ1-2,TRBV5-1
CASSFTSRTGELFF,TGTGCCAGCAGCTTCACTAGTCGCACCGGGGAGCTGTTTTTT,-,-,14,TRBJ2-2,TRBV7-6
CASSQDLGNQPQHF,TGTGCCAGCAGCCAAGACCTAGGGAATCAGCCCCAGCATTTT,-,-,14,TRBJ1-5,TRBV12-3/TRBV12-4
CASSLGTAGTDTQYF,TGTGCCAGCAGCCTCGGGACCGCAGGCACAGATACGCAGTATTTT,-,many,15,TRBJ2-3,TRBV5-6
CASSQDSGGKRTDTQYF,TGCGCCAGCAGCCAAGATTCCGGCGGGAAACGCACAGATACGCAGTATTTT,-,-,17,TRBJ2-3,TRBV4-1
CASSPTKFNYGYTF,TGTGCCAGCTCACCTACGAAGTTCAACTATGGCTACACCTTC,-,-,14,TRBJ1-2,TRBV18
CASRTVGYGEQYF,TGTGCCAGCAGGACAGTGGGGTACGGCGAGCAGTACTTC,-,few,13,TRBJ2-7,TRBV6-1
CASSFLSRRTGGNYGYTF,TGTGCCAGCAGCTTTTTATCCCGCCGGACAGGGGGAAACTATGGCTACACCTTC,TRBD1,once,18,TRBJ1-2,TRBV7-9
CASSYFGTGRTGELFF,TGTGCCAGCAGTTACTTTGGGACAGGACGCACCGGGGAGCTGTTTTTT,TRBD1,-,16,TRBJ2-2,TRBV6-6